Presented here are 30 T cell receptor beta chains from one specimen sequenced in a study of T cells after yellow fever vaccination. TCRdb fed the 5' RACE reads into MiXCR, producing one record per CDR3 protein. This table has under 200,000 distinct CDR3 sequences, roughly 9.6% appearing once. Source: CD8+ T cells sorted from PBMCs, taken 15 days after the yellow fever booster vaccination. The receptors were sampled from a man aged 18 to 35 who received the YFV17D yellow fever vaccine.

The chain is built from TRBV2 and TRBJ1-5, with 10 positions matching TRBD1. The V gene end was trimmed by 10 bases and the J gene end by 4 bases; junction bases not matched to a gene: 13. The CDR3 loop spans 16 amino acids. Germline-derived CDR1 and CDR2 are SNHLY and FYNNEI. Here the CDR3 reads CATEKLGTGANQPQHF. CDR3 nucleotides: TGTGCCACTGAGAAACTCGGGACAGGGGCGAATCAGCCCCAGCATTTT.

The V call is TRBV30, the J call TRBJ1-6; D unclear. Trimming stripped 2 bases from V and 0 bases from J, with 11 bases between. There are 16 residues in the CDR3. The germline V gene has CDR1 GTSNPN and CDR2 SVGIG (reference sequence). CDR3 sequence: CAWSSGSYSYNSPLHF. The CDR3 DNA follows: TGTGCCTGGAGTAGTGGCAGCTACTCCTATAATTCACCCCTCCACTTT.

This rearrangement joins TRBV13 to TRBJ2-5, with 8 bases lining up with TRBD1. Germline V gives CDR1 PRHDT, CDR2 FYEKMQ (reference sequence). The CDR3 runs to 16 residues. V gave up 5 bases and J gave up 5 bases; unmatched junction bases: 13. CDR3: CASSLVTGGYEETQYF. The CDR3 region has the DNA TGTGCCAGCAGCCTGGTTACAGGGGGGTATGAGGAGACCCAGTACTTC. The full variable domain, in which reference TRBV13 and TRBJ2-5 provide the parts outside the CDR3, is AAGVIQSPRHLIKEKRETATLKCYPIPRHDTVYWYQQGPGQDPQFLISFYEKMQSDKGSIPDRFSAQQFSDYHSELNMSSLELGDSALYFCASSLVTGGYEETQYFGPGTRLLVL.

V usage is TRBV29-1 and J usage is TRBJ1-1; maybe TRBD1 (6 bases). Germline V gene lookup returns CDR1 SQVTM and CDR2 ANQGSEA. Trimming shortened V by 7 bases and J by 4 bases, and 22 bases separated the two germline ends. This CDR3 comprises 15 residues. The CDR3 sequence is CSAIGGGRAPTEAFF. The CDR3 nucleotides are TGCAGCGCCATCGGGGGGGGCAGGGCCCCCACTGAAGCTTTCTTT.

This clonotype was seen many times. The chain has TRBV5-1 and TRBJ2-7, with D possibly TRBD2 on 6 matching bases. The length of the CDR3 is 14 residues. The germline V and J ends were trimmed by 5 bases and 4 bases, with 16 bases remaining between them. Per the germline V gene, CDR1 is SGHRS and CDR2 is YFSETQ. The CDR3 reads CASRSVGTWYEQYF. The CDR3 DNA follows: TGCGCCAGCAGGTCCGTTGGGACTTGGTACGAGCAGTACTTC.

The gene calls are TRBV7-8 and TRBJ2-3; D call uncertain. This CDR3 region has 14 residues. V lost 2 bases and J 4 bases, leaving 10 bases between the germline ends. CDR1 is SGHVS and CDR2 is FQNEAQ in the germline V gene. The CDR3, as DNA: TGTGCCAGCAGCTTATTAGTCGGCTCAGATACGCAGTATTTT. Translating gives CASSLLVGSDTQYF.

V is TRBV7-9 and J is TRBJ1-2; D unresolved. Trimming shortened V by 4 bases and J by 4 bases, and 10 bases separated the two germline ends. The germline CDR1 and CDR2 sequences are SEHNR and FQNEAQ (reference sequence). The CDR3 loop spans 13 amino acids. The CDR3 loop is CASSSSWVYGYTF. The DNA of the CDR3 is TGTGCCAGCAGCTCAAGCTGGGTCTATGGCTACACCTTC.

In regard to this clonotype: An end of the junction does not agree with germline; a read error may underlie this. The rearrangement joins TRBV13 to TRBJ1-1, with a weak D call TRBD1 (5 bases). The germline CDR1 and CDR2 sequences are PRHDT and FYEKMQ (reference sequence). This CDR3 has 15 residues. The CDR3 loop reads CANSPETVMNTEAFF. The CDR3 nucleotides read TGTGCCAACAGCCCCGAGACAGTCATGAACACTGAAGCTTTCTTT.

The chain recombines TRBV4-3 with TRBJ1-2; possibly TRBD1 for D (6 bases). Germline V gene lookup returns CDR1 LGHNA and CDR2 YSLEER. The V gene lost 1 base and the J gene lost 4 bases, with 16 bases spanning the gap. CDR3 length: 16 amino acids. DNA of the CDR3: TGCGCCAGCAGCCAAGTAACGTGGGGGCTGAGCTATGGCTACACCTTC. This encodes CASSQVTWGLSYGYTF.

About this clonotype: The junction departs from the called germline gene at one end, perhaps through a read error. The J gene is TRBJ2-5, the V gene TRBV7-6, with D unclear. This CDR3 comprises 12 residues. Germline V gives CDR1 SGHVS, CDR2 FNYEAQ. CDR3 sequence reads: CAGSLALETQYF. DNA of the CDR3: TGTGCCGGCAGCTTAGCTCTAGAGACCCAGTACTTC.

The table lists this clonotype with many counts. The chain carries TRBV29-1 and TRBJ2-2; possibly TRBD2 for D (6 bases). CDR3 length: 14 residues. Germline V gene lookup returns CDR1 SQVTM and CDR2 ANQGSEA. Trimming removed 3 bases from V and 3 bases from J, with 11 bases in between. DNA for the CDR3: TGCAGCGTTGACCGGGGGTGGGACACCGGGGAGCTGTTTTTT. It yields the protein CSVDRGWDTGELFF.

The V gene is TRBV6-5, the J gene TRBJ2-7, with TRBD2 identical over 13 bases. The CDR3 loop spans 14 amino acids. The junction had 5 bases not matched to a gene; V was cut back by 5 bases and J by 7 bases. Germline V gene data show CDR1 as MNHEY and CDR2 as SVGAGI. The CDR3 loop is CASSTSGGAQEQYV. The DNA for the CDR3 is TGTGCCAGCAGTACTAGCGGGGGGGCTCAAGAGCAGTACGTC.

This clonotype was seen a handful of times. The chain couples TRBV6-6 to TRBJ1-2, with D possibly TRBD1 on 5 matching bases. The CDR3 extends over 14 amino acids. CDR1 is MNHNY and CDR2 is SVGAGI in the germline V gene (reference sequence). Trimming cost V 5 bases and J 4 bases, with 14 bases left between them. CDR3 sequence reads: CASSRHRTLYGYTF. For the CDR3, the DNA is TGTGCCAGCAGTCGACACAGGACCCTCTATGGCTACACCTTC.

This clonotype turned up a few times. This chain links TRBV6-2 or TRBV6-3 with TRBJ2-7; TRBD2 might be the D (5 bases). The germline V gene encodes CDR1 MNHEY and CDR2 SVGEGT. There are 15 residues in the CDR3. Trimming left V 6 bases short and J 2 bases short, with 17 bases between. CDR3 sequence reads: CASSQRETPTYEQYV. The DNA of the CDR3 is TGTGCCAGCAGCCAAAGGGAGACTCCTACCTACGAGCAGTACGTC.

This clonotype was seen more than once but under ten times. The chain combines TRBV7-9 with TRBJ1-1; D may be TRBD1 (5 bases). The CDR3 is made up of 15 amino acids. Germline V gene data show CDR1 as SEHNR and CDR2 as FQNEAQ (reference sequence). V gave up 3 bases and J gave up 1 base, with 12 bases separating them. CDR3 DNA sequence: TGTGCCAGCAGCTTTCGTATCGGGGGGAACACTGAAGCTTTCTTT. This sequence encodes CASSFRIGGNTEAFF.

The V gene is TRBV19, the J gene TRBJ2-3; TRBD1 aligns across 7 bases. CDR1 LNHDA and CDR2 SQIVND come from the germline V gene (reference sequence). J lost 3 bases, V lost 5 bases, and 8 bases had no gene match. This CDR3 region has 15 residues. CDR3 DNA sequence: TGTGCCAGTAGTCCTCACAGGGGAGTTACAGATACGCAGTATTTT. Residues: CASSPHRGVTDTQYF.

This clonotype was recorded many times. CDR3 coding DNA: TGTGCCAGCAGCTTAGGGCAGTTCAAGGACATTCAGTACTTC. Translated: CASSLGQFKDIQYF. The rearrangement joins TRBV7-9 to TRBJ2-4, with D uncertain. The CDR3 is made up of 14 amino acids. The V end lost 1 base, the J end lost 8 bases, and 12 bases lay between the germline ends. Germline CDR1 reads SEHNR; CDR2 reads FQNEAQ (reference sequence).

The sample holds a few counts of this clonotype. V is TRBV9 and J is TRBJ1-5; possibly TRBD1 for D (5 bases). Trimming removed 7 bases from V and 0 bases from J, with 11 bases in between. CDR1 and CDR2 (germline): SGDLS, YYNGEE. This CDR3 region has 14 residues. CDR3 sequence: CASGQGGSNQPQHF. CDR3 nucleotide sequence: TGTGCCAGCGGCCAGGGTGGTAGCAATCAGCCCCAGCATTTT.

This clonotype was recorded at least ten times. The rearrangement uses TRBV15 and TRBJ2-7, with TRBD1 matching over 7 bases. Trimming at V came to 6 bases and at J to 4 bases, leaving 6 bases not matched to a gene. CDR1 is LNHNV and CDR2 is YYDKDF in the germline V gene (reference sequence). There are 13 residues in the CDR3. CDR3 DNA sequence: TGTGCCACCAGATGGGACAGAGAGTACGAGCAGTACTTC. Translated: CATRWDREYEQYF. Full variable domain (remainder filled in from reference TRBV15 and TRBJ2-7): DAMVIQNPRYQVTQFGKPVTLSCSQTLNHNVMYWYQQKSSQAPKLLFHYYDKDFNNEADTPDNFQSRRPNTSFCFLDIRSPGLGDTAMYLCATRWDREYEQYFGPGTRLTVT.

This CDR3 is CASTDRGAYEQYF. CDR3 bases: TGTGCCAGCACGGACAGGGGGGCCTACGAGCAGTACTTC. This sequence joins TRBV18 and TRBJ2-7; 10 bases are a match to TRBD1. Germline V CDR1 and CDR2: KGHSH, LQKENI. The CDR3 covers 13 residues. The V segment lost 8 bases and the J segment 2 bases; nucleotides outside the gene matches: 3.

The chain uses TRBV7-9 and TRBJ1-1; D gene unclear. The germline V and J ends were trimmed by 0 bases and 6 bases, with 11 bases remaining between them. This CDR3 spans 14 amino acids. The germline CDR1 and CDR2 sequences are SEHNR and FQNEAQ (reference sequence). The CDR3 sequence is CASSLALGWPEAFF. CDR3 coding DNA: TGTGCCAGCAGCTTAGCGTTAGGGTGGCCTGAAGCTTTCTTT.

This clonotype was observed at least ten times. V gene TRBV7-3 combines with J gene TRBJ2-5; no firm D call. Trimming removed 3 bases at V and 5 bases at J, with 10 bases between. The CDR3 runs to 13 residues. Germline CDR1 SGHTA, CDR2 FQGTGA. CDR3 sequence: CASSFEPQETQYF. The CDR3 nucleotides are TGTGCCAGCAGCTTCGAACCCCAGGAGACCCAGTACTTC.

The V gene is TRBV15, the J gene TRBJ2-3; 9 nucleotides line up with TRBD1. This CDR3 contains 16 residues. Germline CDR1 reads LNHNV; CDR2 reads YYDKDF (reference sequence). The junction had 11 bases not matched to a gene; V was cut back by 5 bases and J by 5 bases. The CDR3 spells CATSSSRDRDEDTQYF. The CDR3 DNA is TGTGCCACCAGCTCCTCGCGGGACAGGGACGAAGATACGCAGTATTTT.

The J gene is TRBJ1-1, the V gene TRBV6-2 or TRBV6-3; no clear D. The length of the CDR3 is 13 residues. The V gene lost 6 bases and the J gene lost 6 bases, with 14 bases spanning the gap. The germline CDR1 and CDR2 sequences are MNHEY and SVGEGT. This CDR3 is CASRKFGLPEAFF. CDR3 sequence (DNA): TGTGCCAGCAGAAAGTTCGGATTGCCTGAAGCTTTCTTT.

The sample holds a few counts of this clonotype. The V and J genes are TRBV11-2 and TRBJ2-5; D is uncertain. CDR1 is SGHAT and CDR2 is FQNNGV in the germline V gene. This CDR3 spans 13 amino acids. V dropped 2 bases and J dropped 5 bases, with 9 bases sitting between them. The CDR3 region has the DNA TGTGCCAGCAGCTTAAATCGGCTGGAGACCCAGTACTTC. This gives the protein CASSLNRLETQYF.

The genes are TRBV7-9 and TRBJ2-3; D not certain. V lost 6 bases, J lost 6 bases, and 16 bases lay in between. This CDR3 is built from 14 residues. CDR1 and CDR2 (germline): SEHNR, FQNEAQ (reference sequence). In DNA form, the CDR3 reads TGTGCCAGCAGTTCGGAGCTGGGCCCGGATACGCAGTATTTT. It codes for CASSSELGPDTQYF.

This clonotype has a handful of counts. The chain joins TRBV27 to TRBJ2-7, with D possibly TRBD1 on 5 matching bases. This CDR3 comprises 15 residues. The V gene lost 1 base and the J gene lost 2 bases, with 12 bases spanning the gap. Germline V CDR1 and CDR2: MNHEY, SMNVEV (reference sequence). The CDR3 is CASSLFRVQTYEQYF. The CDR3 coding sequence is TGTGCCAGCAGTTTATTCAGGGTCCAGACCTACGAGCAGTACTTC.

The CDR3 DNA is TGTGCCAGCAGCTTATTAACCCCGGGGGATGAAAAACTGTTTTTT. Encoded protein: CASSLLTPGDEKLFF. The V gene is TRBV7-9, the J gene TRBJ1-4; D is perhaps TRBD1 (5 bases). The CDR3 sequence is 15 residues long. CDR1 and CDR2 (germline): SEHNR, FQNEAQ (reference sequence). The V end was cut by 2 bases, the J end by 6 bases, with 13 bases between.

V is TRBV4-3 and J is TRBJ1-2; 7 nucleotides line up with TRBD1. Germline V lookup: CDR1 LGHNA, CDR2 YSLEER. This CDR3 spans 15 amino acids. Trimming took 0 bases from V and 4 from J; bases not matched to a gene: 5. The CDR3 protein is CASSQDRAGGYGYTF. The CDR3 bases are TGCGCCAGCAGCCAAGATCGCGCAGGGGGCTATGGCTACACCTTC.

The chain is built from TRBV6-2 or TRBV6-3 and TRBJ1-4; no clear D gene. Germline assignment: CDR1 MNHEY and CDR2 SVGEGT. The CDR3 length is 16 residues. V lost 2 bases to trimming and J lost 0 bases, with 10 bases between them. The chain's CDR3 is CASSYARGATNEKLFF. The DNA of the CDR3 is TGTGCCAGCAGTTACGCCCGTGGAGCAACTAATGAAAAACTGTTTTTT.